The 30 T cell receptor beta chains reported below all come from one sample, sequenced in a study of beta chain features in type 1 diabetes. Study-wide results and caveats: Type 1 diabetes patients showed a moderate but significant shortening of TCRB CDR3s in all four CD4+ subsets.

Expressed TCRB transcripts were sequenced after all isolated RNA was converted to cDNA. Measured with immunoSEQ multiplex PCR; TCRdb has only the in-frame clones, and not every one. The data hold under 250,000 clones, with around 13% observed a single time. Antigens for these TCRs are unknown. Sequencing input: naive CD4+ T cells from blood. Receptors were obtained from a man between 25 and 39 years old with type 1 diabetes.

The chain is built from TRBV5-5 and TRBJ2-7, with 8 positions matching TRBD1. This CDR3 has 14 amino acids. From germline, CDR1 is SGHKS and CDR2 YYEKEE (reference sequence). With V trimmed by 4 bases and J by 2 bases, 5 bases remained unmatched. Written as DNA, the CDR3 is TGTGCCAGCAGCCCAACAGGGGGAGCCTACGAGCAGTACTTC. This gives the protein CASSPTGGAYEQYF.

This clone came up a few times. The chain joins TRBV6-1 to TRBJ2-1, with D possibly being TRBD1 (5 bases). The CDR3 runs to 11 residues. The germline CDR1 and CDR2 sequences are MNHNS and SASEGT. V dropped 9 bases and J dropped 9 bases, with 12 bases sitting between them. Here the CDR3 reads CASIREGEQFF. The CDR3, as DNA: TGTGCCAGTATCAGGGAAGGTGAGCAGTTCTTC.

CDR3 residues: CASSPRTSLPVQETQYF. The CDR3 DNA is TGTGCCAGCAGCCCAAGGACTAGCCTGCCGGTCCAAGAGACCCAGTACTTC. The chain employs TRBV7-2 and TRBJ2-5; 8 nucleotides align to TRBD2. The germline gives CDR1 SGHTA, CDR2 FQGNSA. CDR3 length: 17 amino acids. Unmatched junction bases numbered 12, after V lost 5 bases and J lost 1 base.

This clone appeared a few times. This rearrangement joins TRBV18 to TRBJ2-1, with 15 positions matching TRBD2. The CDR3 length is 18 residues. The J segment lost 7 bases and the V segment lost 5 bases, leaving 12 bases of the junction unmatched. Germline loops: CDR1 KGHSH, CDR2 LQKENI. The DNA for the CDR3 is TGTGCCAGCTCATCGACTCCCGGGGGACTAGCGGGAGGAAATGAGCAGTTCTTC. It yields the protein CASSSTPGGLAGGNEQFF.

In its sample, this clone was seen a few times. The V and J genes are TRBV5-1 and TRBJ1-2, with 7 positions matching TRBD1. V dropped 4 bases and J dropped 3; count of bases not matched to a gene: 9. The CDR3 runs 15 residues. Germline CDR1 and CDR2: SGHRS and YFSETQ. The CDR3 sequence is CASSLRQGSDYGYTF. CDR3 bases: TGCGCCAGCAGCCTCCGACAGGGTAGTGACTATGGCTACACCTTC.

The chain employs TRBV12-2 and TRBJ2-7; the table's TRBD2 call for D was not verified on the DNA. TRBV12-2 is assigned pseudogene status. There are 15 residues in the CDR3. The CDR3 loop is CASRLLAGGGYEQYF. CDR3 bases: TGTGCAAGTCGCCTTCTAGCGGGAGGTGGATACGAGCAGTACTTC.

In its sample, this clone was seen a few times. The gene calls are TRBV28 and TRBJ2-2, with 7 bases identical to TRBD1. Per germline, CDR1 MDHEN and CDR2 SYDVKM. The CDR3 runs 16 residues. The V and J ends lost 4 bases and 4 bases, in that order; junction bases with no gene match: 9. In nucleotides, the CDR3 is TGTGCCAGCAGTTACAGGGGCCGCGTGGGCACCGGGGAGCTGTTTTTT. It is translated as CASSYRGRVGTGELFF.

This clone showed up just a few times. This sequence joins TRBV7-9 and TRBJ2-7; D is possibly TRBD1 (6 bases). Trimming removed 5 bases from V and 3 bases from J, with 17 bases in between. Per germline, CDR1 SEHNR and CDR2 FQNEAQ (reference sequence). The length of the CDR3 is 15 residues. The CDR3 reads CASSRGAGDYYEQYF. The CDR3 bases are TGTGCCAGCAGCCGTGGTGCAGGGGATTACTACGAGCAGTACTTC.

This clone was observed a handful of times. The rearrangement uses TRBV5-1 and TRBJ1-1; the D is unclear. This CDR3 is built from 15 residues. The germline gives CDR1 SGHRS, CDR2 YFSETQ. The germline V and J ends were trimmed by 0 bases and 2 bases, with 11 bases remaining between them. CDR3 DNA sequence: TGCGCCAGCAGCTTGGTCGCAGGTTTCAACACTGAAGCTTTCTTT. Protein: CASSLVAGFNTEAFF. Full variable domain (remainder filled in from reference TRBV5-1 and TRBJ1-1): KAGVTQTPRYLIKTRGQQVTLSCSPISGHRSVSWYQQTPGQGLQFLFEYFSETQRNKGNFPGRFSGRQFSNSRSEMNVSTLELGDSALYLCASSLVAGFNTEAFFGQGTRLTVV.

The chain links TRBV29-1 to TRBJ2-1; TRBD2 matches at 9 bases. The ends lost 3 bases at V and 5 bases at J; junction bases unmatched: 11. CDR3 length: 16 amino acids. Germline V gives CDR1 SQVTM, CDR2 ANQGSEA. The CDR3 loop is CSVEGVAGVFNNEQFF. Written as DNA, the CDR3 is TGCAGCGTTGAGGGGGTAGCGGGAGTCTTTAACAATGAGCAGTTCTTC.

The CDR3 region is CASTPGHPTDTQYF. The CDR3 DNA is TGTGCCAGCACCCCCGGACACCCCACAGATACGCAGTATTTT. V is TRBV2 and J is TRBJ2-3, with a tentative D call TRBD1 (5 bases). Trimming pared 7 bases from V and 2 bases from J, leaving 13 bases between. This CDR3 has 14 residues. CDR1 is SNHLY, CDR2 FYNNEI, per germline. Filled out from reference TRBV2 and TRBJ2-3, the complete variable domain reads EPEVTQTPSHQVTQMGQEVILRCVPISNHLYFYWYRQILGQKVEFLVSFYNNEISEKSEIFDDQFSVERPDGSNFTLKIRSTKLEDSAMYFCASTPGHPTDTQYFGPGTRLTVL.

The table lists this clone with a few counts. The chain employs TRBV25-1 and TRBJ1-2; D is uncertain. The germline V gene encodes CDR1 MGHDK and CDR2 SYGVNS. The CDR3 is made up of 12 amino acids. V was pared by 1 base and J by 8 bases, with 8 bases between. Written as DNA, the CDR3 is TGTGCCAGCAGTGAATTCCAGCGCGGCTACACCTTC. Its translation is CASSEFQRGYTF.

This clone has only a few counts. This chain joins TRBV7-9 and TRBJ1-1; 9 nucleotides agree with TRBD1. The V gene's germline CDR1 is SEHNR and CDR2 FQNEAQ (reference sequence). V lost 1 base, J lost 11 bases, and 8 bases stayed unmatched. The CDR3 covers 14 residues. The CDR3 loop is CASSLGGTGSSAFF. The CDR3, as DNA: TGTGCCAGCAGCTTAGGTGGGACAGGGTCCTCGGCTTTCTTT.

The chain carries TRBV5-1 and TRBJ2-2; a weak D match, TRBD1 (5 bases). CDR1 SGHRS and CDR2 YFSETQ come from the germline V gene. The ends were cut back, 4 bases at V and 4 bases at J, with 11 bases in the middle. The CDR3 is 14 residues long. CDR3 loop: CASSTDTATGELFF. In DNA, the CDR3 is TGCGCCAGCAGCACGGACACCGCCACCGGGGAGCTGTTTTTT.

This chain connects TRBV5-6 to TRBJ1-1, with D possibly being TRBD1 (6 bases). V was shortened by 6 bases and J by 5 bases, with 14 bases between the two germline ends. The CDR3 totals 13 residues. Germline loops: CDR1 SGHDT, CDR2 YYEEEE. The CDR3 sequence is CASTPLGATEAFF. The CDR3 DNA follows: TGTGCCAGCACCCCCTTGGGGGCAACTGAAGCTTTCTTT.

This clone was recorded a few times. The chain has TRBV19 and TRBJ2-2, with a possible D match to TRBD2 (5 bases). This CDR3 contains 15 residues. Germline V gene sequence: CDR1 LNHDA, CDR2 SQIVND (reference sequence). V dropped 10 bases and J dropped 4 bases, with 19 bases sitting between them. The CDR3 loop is CATYNAGGLTGELFF. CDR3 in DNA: TGTGCCACTTACAACGCGGGCGGGCTCACCGGGGAGCTGTTTTTT.

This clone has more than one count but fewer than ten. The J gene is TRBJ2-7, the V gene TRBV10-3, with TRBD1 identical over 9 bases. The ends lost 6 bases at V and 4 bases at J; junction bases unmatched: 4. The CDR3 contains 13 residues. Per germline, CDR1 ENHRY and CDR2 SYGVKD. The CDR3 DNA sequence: TGTGCCATCAGACAGGGGGCTCAATACGAGCAGTACTTC. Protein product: CAIRQGAQYEQYF.

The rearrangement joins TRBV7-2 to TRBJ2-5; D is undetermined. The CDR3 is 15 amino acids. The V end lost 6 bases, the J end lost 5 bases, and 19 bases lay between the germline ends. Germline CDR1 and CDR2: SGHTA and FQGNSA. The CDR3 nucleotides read TGTGCCAGCAGTCACCGGCAGCCATCGAGGGAGACCCAGTACTTC. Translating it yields CASSHRQPSRETQYF.

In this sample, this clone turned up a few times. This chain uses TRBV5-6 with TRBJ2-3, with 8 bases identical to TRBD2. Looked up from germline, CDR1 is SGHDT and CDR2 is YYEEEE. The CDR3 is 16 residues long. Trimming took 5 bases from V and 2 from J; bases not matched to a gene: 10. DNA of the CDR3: TGTGCCAGCAGTTTCACCGGGACTAGGCCCACAGATACGCAGTATTTT. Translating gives CASSFTGTRPTDTQYF.

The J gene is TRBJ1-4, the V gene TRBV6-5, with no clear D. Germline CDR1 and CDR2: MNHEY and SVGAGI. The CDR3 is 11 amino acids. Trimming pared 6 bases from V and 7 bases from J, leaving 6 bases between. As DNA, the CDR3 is TGTGCCAGCAGCCGGGGTGAAAAACTGTTTTTT. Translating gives CASSRGEKLFF.

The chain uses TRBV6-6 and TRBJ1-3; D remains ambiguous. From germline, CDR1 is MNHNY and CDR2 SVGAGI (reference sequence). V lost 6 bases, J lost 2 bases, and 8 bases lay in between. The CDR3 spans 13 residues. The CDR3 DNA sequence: TGTGCCAGCAGGTCCCCAGCTGGAAACACCATATATTTT. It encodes CASRSPAGNTIYF.

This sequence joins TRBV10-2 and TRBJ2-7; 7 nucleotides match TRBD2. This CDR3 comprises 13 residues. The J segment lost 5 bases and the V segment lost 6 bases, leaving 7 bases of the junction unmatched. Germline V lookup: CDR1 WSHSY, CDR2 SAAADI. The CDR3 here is CASRLAQLDEQYF. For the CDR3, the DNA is TGCGCCAGCAGACTAGCGCAACTAGACGAGCAGTACTTC.

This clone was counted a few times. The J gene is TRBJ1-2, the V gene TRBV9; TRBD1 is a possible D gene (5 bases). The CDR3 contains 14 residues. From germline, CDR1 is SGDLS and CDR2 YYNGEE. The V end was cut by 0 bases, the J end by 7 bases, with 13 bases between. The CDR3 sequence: CASSVEEGYGGYTF. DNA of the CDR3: TGTGCCAGCAGCGTAGAGGAGGGGTACGGTGGCTACACCTTC.

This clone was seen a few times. This CDR3 is CASSESGQQYF. Written as DNA, the CDR3 is TGTGCCAGCAGTGAAAGCGGACAGCAGTACTTC. The chain has TRBV6-1 and TRBJ2-7; D possibly corresponds to TRBD2 (5 bases). Germline assignment: CDR1 MNHNS and CDR2 SASEGT. This CDR3 is built from 11 residues. Between the trimmed V and J ends, which lost 2 bases and 8 bases, there was a span of 7 bases.

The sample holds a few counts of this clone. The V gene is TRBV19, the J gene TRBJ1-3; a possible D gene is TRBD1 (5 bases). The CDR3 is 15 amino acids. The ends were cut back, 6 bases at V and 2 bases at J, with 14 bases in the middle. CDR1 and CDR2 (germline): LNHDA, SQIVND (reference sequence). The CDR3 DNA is TGTGCCAGTAGCCCAGGACAACTCACTGGAAACACCATATATTTT. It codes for CASSPGQLTGNTIYF.

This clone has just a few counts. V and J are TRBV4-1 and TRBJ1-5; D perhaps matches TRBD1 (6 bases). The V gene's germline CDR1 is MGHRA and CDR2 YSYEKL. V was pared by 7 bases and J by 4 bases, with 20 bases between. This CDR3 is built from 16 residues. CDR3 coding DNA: TGCGCCAGCACCCCCGGACCGGGACAACATAATCAGCCCCAGCATTTT. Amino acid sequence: CASTPGPGQHNQPQHF.

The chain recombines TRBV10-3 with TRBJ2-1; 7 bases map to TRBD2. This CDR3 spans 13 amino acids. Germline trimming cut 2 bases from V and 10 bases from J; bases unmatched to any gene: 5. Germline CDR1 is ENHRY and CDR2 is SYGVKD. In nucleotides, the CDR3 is TGTGCCATCAGTGAGGCGGGAGAGCGAGAGCAGTTCTTC. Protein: CAISEAGEREQFF.

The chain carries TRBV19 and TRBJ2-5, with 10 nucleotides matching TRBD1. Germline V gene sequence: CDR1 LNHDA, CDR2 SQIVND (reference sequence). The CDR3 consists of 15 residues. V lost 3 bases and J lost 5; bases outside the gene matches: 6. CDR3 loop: CASSIPGTGVETQYF. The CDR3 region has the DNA TGTGCCAGTAGTATCCCCGGGACAGGGGTTGAGACCCAGTACTTC.

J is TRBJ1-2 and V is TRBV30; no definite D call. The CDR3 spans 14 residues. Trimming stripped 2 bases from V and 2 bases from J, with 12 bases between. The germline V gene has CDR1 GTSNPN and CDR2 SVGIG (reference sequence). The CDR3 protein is CAWSSGLGNYGYTF. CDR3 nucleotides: TGTGCCTGGAGTTCTGGACTGGGAAACTATGGCTACACCTTC.

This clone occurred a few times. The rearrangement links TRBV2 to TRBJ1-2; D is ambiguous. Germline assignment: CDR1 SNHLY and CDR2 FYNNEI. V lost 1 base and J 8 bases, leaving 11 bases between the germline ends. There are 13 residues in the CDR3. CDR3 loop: CASSEDRLTGYTF. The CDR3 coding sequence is TGTGCCAGCAGTGAAGACAGATTGACCGGCTACACCTTC.